One and the same sample provided the 30 T cell receptor beta chains below, sequenced in a study of vaccination and CD4 T cells after COVID-19. Regarding treatment: roughly 11-day PBMC culture with coronavirus spike peptide pools or control peptides (ViraFEST assay). Oncomine TCR Beta short-read sequencing was applied to DNA from cultured CD4+ T cells. MiXCR was run by TCRdb on the PCR reads, yielding one entry per CDR3 protein. The sample holds around 14,000 distinct CDR3 sequences; roughly 26% are singletons and the top ten take 15% to 20%. The antigens these receptors bind are not known. The material was CD4+ T cells from blood, cultured in vitro, obtained after SARS-CoV-2 vaccination. Receptors originate from a human donor who had recovered from COVID-19.

V usage is TRBV7-2 and J usage is TRBJ2-3; 12 bases are shared with TRBD2. In germline, CDR1 is SGHTA, CDR2 FQGNSA. V trimming: 3 bases; J trimming: 3 bases; junction bases outside the gene matches: 7. This CDR3 has 17 residues. CDR3 loop: CASSFPSGRAKTDTQYF. The CDR3 nucleotides read TGTGCCAGCAGCTTCCCTAGCGGGAGGGCCAAGACAGATACGCAGTATTTT. Based on the CDR3 plus reference TRBV7-2 and TRBJ2-3, the full variable domain is GAGVSQSPSNKVTEKGKDVELRCDPISGHTALYWYRQSLGQGLEFLIYFQGNSAPDKSGLPSDRFSAERTGGSVSTLTIQRTQQEDSAVYLCASSFPSGRAKTDTQYFGPGTRLTVL.

This clonotype was seen more than once but under ten times. The chain combines TRBV4-3 with TRBJ1-1, with D possibly being TRBD1 (5 bases). Trimming removed 0 bases from V and 11 bases from J, with 13 bases in between. This CDR3 has 13 residues. Germline V gives CDR1 LGHNA, CDR2 YSLEER. CDR3 sequence reads: CASSQDRVGRAFF. CDR3 sequence (DNA): TGCGCCAGCAGCCAAGACAGGGTGGGTAGGGCTTTCTTT.

Only a few counts were recorded for this clonotype. V is TRBV11-2 and J is TRBJ2-5; 9 bases are shared with TRBD1. CDR3 length: 14 amino acids. V dropped 5 bases and J dropped 5; count of bases not matched to a gene: 6. CDR1 and CDR2 (germline): SGHAT, FQNNGV. CDR3 DNA: TGTGCCAGCAGCCCGGACAGGGGCTGGGAGACCCAGTACTTC. Its translation is CASSPDRGWETQYF.

The chain recombines TRBV18 with TRBJ1-6; 7 bases are shared with TRBD1. The V segment lost 4 bases and the J segment 7 bases; nucleotides outside the gene matches: 4. This CDR3 spans 14 amino acids. CDR1 KGHSH and CDR2 LQKENI come from the germline V gene. CDR3 sequence: CASSQDRENSPLHF. The CDR3 DNA reads as TGTGCCAGCTCACAAGACAGGGAGAATTCACCCCTCCACTTT.

This chain joins TRBV11-3 and TRBJ2-7; 9 bases are a match to TRBD2. The V gene end was trimmed by 2 bases and the J gene end by 0 bases; junction bases not matched to a gene: 8. The CDR3 has 17 residues. Germline-derived CDR1 and CDR2 are SGHNT and YENEEA. The DNA for the CDR3 is TGTGCCAGCAGCTTAAGGGCGGGAGGGGATTCCTCCTACGAGCAGTACTTC. Its translation: CASSLRAGGDSSYEQYF.

This clonotype was counted between two and nine times. The chain employs TRBV7-2 and TRBJ2-7; TRBD2 matches 9 bases. CDR1 and CDR2 (germline): SGHTA, FQGNSA. The CDR3 consists of 15 residues. With 5 bases clipped from V and 5 bases from J, the junction kept 10 bases outside the gene matches. CDR3 in amino acids: CASSLTPIAGDEQYF. In DNA, the CDR3 is TGTGCCAGCAGCCTCACGCCCATAGCGGGAGACGAGCAGTACTTC.

This clonotype was seen only a few times. A junction end diverges from the germline sequence, so it may reflect a read error. The chain joins TRBV20-1 to TRBJ1-1; perhaps TRBD1 as D (6 bases). There are 11 residues in the CDR3. Per germline, CDR1 DFQATT and CDR2 SNEGSKA (reference sequence). The CDR3 DNA is TGCAGTGCTACCCAGACAGGAGGCCCCCCGTTT. The encoded protein is CSATQTGGPPF.

The V call is TRBV18, the J call TRBJ1-1, with D perhaps matching TRBD1 (6 bases). V shed 2 bases and J shed 6 bases, with 16 bases lying between them. This CDR3 region has 15 residues. Germline loops: CDR1 KGHSH, CDR2 LQKENI. This CDR3 is CASSPTDSPIPEAFF. The CDR3 DNA reads TGTGCCAGCTCACCAACGGACAGCCCGATCCCTGAAGCTTTCTTT.

This clonotype is deemed medium-sized. The CDR3 region is CASNLQGGDSPLHF. For the CDR3, the DNA is TGTGCCAGCAACCTCCAGGGGGGGGATTCACCCCTCCACTTT. V and J are TRBV6-1 and TRBJ1-6; TRBD1 matches at 7 bases. Per germline, CDR1 MNHNS and CDR2 SASEGT. V was pared by 7 bases and J by 8 bases, with 8 bases of the junction left unmatched. CDR3 length: 14 amino acids.

The V and J genes are TRBV18 and TRBJ2-7; tentative D call: TRBD2 (6 bases). The CDR3 extends over 13 amino acids. Germline values: CDR1 KGHSH, CDR2 LQKENI. The V and J ends lost 8 bases and 5 bases respectively, with 16 bases between them. CDR3 DNA sequence: TGTGCCAGCCTACAAGAGGGACTCCACGAGCAGTACTTC. It specifies CASLQEGLHEQYF.

V is TRBV6-1 and J is TRBJ1-2, with TRBD1 as a possible D gene (5 bases). V lost 7 bases and J 2 bases, leaving 17 bases between the germline ends. The CDR3 has 15 residues. Germline assignment: CDR1 MNHNS and CDR2 SASEGT. The CDR3 nucleotides are TGTGCCAGCACCAGGCAAGGGGCTGGGAACTATGGCTACACCTTC. Translated: CASTRQGAGNYGYTF.

This chain uses TRBV11-2 with TRBJ2-5, with D tentatively TRBD2 (5 bases). The germline gives CDR1 SGHAT, CDR2 FQNNGV. The CDR3 is 13 amino acids. Trimming shortened V by 1 base and J by 4 bases, and 7 bases separated the two germline ends. CDR3 residues: CASSLVAGETQYF. DNA of the CDR3: TGTGCCAGCAGCTTAGTGGCGGGAGAGACCCAGTACTTC.

The J gene is TRBJ2-7, the V gene TRBV5-3; D not certain. TRBV5-3 falls under the ORF class, with uncertain function. V lost 4 bases and J 3 bases, leaving 5 bases between the germline ends. The CDR3 covers 11 residues. CDR3 region: CARSHDYEQYF. CDR3 sequence (DNA): TGTGCCAGAAGCCACGACTACGAGCAGTACTTC.

This clonotype has more than one count but fewer than ten. The chain joins TRBV7-2 to TRBJ1-4, with TRBD1 matching over 7 bases. V was clipped by 5 bases and J by 8 bases; unmatched bases: 2. The length of the CDR3 is 12 residues. Germline-derived CDR1 and CDR2 are SGHTA and FQGNSA. The CDR3 here is CASSLDREKLFF. Written as DNA, the CDR3 is TGTGCCAGCAGCCTGGACAGGGAAAAACTGTTTTTT. Together with reference TRBV7-2 and TRBJ1-4, the CDR3 gives the full variable domain: GAGVSQSPSNKVTEKGKDVELRCDPISGHTALYWYRQSLGQGLEFLIYFQGNSAPDKSGLPSDRFSAERTGGSVSTLTIQRTQQEDSAVYLCASSLDREKLFFGSGTQLSVL.

The chain is built from TRBV12-3 or TRBV12-4 and TRBJ1-4, with TRBD1 matching over 7 bases. The CDR3 length is 15 residues. V was pared by 1 base and J by 3 bases, with 2 bases of the junction left unmatched. Written as DNA, the CDR3 is TGTGCCAGCAGTTTAGTGGGGACAGCTAATGAAAAACTGTTTTTT. This sequence encodes CASSLVGTANEKLFF.

A note on this clonotype: One end of the junction fails to match germline, which may point to a read error. This chain uses TRBV24-1 with TRBJ1-5; 7 nucleotides line up with TRBD1. There are 14 residues in the CDR3. CDR1 KGHDR and CDR2 SFDVKD come from the germline V gene. DNA of the CDR3: TGTGTCACCAGTGACCGACAGGGCGGTCAGCCCCAGCATTTT. It yields the protein CVTSDRQGGQPQHF.

The chain is built from TRBV7-2 and TRBJ2-1, with TRBD2 matching over 7 bases. This CDR3 region has 16 residues. CDR1 is SGHTA, CDR2 FQGNSA, per germline. V shed 1 base and J 4 bases; nucleotides not matched to a gene: 7. This chain's CDR3 is CASSLGAGVLYNEQFF. The CDR3 bases are TGTGCCAGCAGCTTAGGCGCGGGAGTCTTGTACAATGAGCAGTTCTTC.

CDR3 DNA sequence: TGTGCCAGCAGCCATCTGGCGGGGGGGGGCACCGGGGAGCTGTTTTTT. Protein product: CASSHLAGGGTGELFF. This chain joins TRBV9 and TRBJ2-2, with TRBD2 identical over 9 bases. The germline gives CDR1 SGDLS, CDR2 YYNGEE. V lost 4 bases to trimming and J lost 4 bases; unmatched junction nucleotides: 8. This CDR3 contains 16 residues.

This clonotype was recorded a few times. This sequence joins TRBV10-1 and TRBJ2-2, with 7 bases fitting TRBD1. With 8 bases clipped from V and 4 bases from J, the junction kept 10 bases outside the gene matches. CDR1 is WNHNN and CDR2 is SYGVQD in the germline V gene (reference sequence). This CDR3 has 15 amino acids. CDR3: CASGPGTVTTGELFF. CDR3 nucleotides: TGCGCCAGCGGACCCGGGACAGTAACCACCGGGGAGCTGTTTTTT.

V and J are TRBV20-1 and TRBJ2-1; tentatively, D is TRBD2 (6 bases). V was pared by 3 bases and J by 7 bases, with 13 bases between. Germline V CDR1 and CDR2: DFQATT, SNEGSKA (reference sequence). The CDR3 runs 13 residues. CDR3 sequence (DNA): TGCAGTGCTAGCCCGGGACTCTCGAATGAGCAGTTCTTC. This gives the protein CSASPGLSNEQFF.

This clonotype was seen a few times. V is TRBV7-2 and J is TRBJ1-5; D uncertain. The V gene lost 0 bases and the J gene lost 6 bases, with 12 bases spanning the gap. CDR1 is SGHTA, CDR2 FQGNSA, per germline. The CDR3 spans 15 residues. CDR3 in DNA: TGTGCCAGCAGCTTAGCGCTCGGGAGTGGTCAGCCCCAGCATTTT. It translates to CASSLALGSGQPQHF. Combining the CDR3 with reference TRBV7-2 and TRBJ1-5 gives the whole variable domain GAGVSQSPSNKVTEKGKDVELRCDPISGHTALYWYRQSLGQGLEFLIYFQGNSAPDKSGLPSDRFSAERTGGSVSTLTIQRTQQEDSAVYLCASSLALGSGQPQHFGDGTRLSIL.

The chain couples TRBV12-3 or TRBV12-4 to TRBJ2-3; possibly TRBD2 for D (5 bases). The CDR3 has 16 residues. The ends were cut back, 5 bases at V and 0 bases at J, with 15 bases in the middle. The CDR3 region is CASSPPRRTSTDTQYF. Written as DNA, the CDR3 is TGTGCCAGCAGTCCCCCGCGAAGGACTAGCACAGATACGCAGTATTTT.

This chain's CDR3 is CASSSVGETQYF. CDR3 sequence (DNA): TGTGCCAGCAGCTCGGTGGGAGAGACCCAGTACTTC. The chain has TRBV9 and TRBJ2-5; D gene uncertain. Germline V gene lookup returns CDR1 SGDLS and CDR2 YYNGEE. The CDR3 sequence is 12 residues long. Trimming left V 4 bases short and J 4 bases short, with 8 bases between.

The chain uses TRBV28 and TRBJ1-2, with 7 bases aligning to TRBD1. Germline V lookup: CDR1 MDHEN, CDR2 SYDVKM. The ends lost 6 bases at V and 3 bases at J; junction bases unmatched: 4. The CDR3 is 13 residues long. In DNA form, the CDR3 reads TGTGCCAGCAGCACACAGGGGTACTATGGCTACACCTTC. This sequence encodes CASSTQGYYGYTF.

By share, this clonotype counts as medium-sized. The V call is TRBV7-2, the J call TRBJ2-6; D perhaps matches TRBD2 (6 bases). CDR3 size: 15 residues. Germline assignment: CDR1 SGHTA and CDR2 FQGNSA. The ends were cut back, 1 base at V and 2 bases at J, with 6 bases in the middle. For the CDR3, the DNA is TGTGCCAGCAGCTTAGGGGGGGCTGGGGCCAACGTCCTGACTTTC. Translating it yields CASSLGGAGANVLTF. The variable domain in full, completed from reference TRBV7-2 and TRBJ2-6, reads GAGVSQSPSNKVTEKGKDVELRCDPISGHTALYWYRQSLGQGLEFLIYFQGNSAPDKSGLPSDRFSAERTGGSVSTLTIQRTQQEDSAVYLCASSLGGAGANVLTFGAGSRLTVL.

The rearrangement links TRBV29-1 to TRBJ2-2; TRBD1 might be the D (5 bases). The CDR3 is 14 amino acids. Germline lookup yields CDR1 SQVTM and CDR2 ANQGSEA. Trimming cost V 4 bases and J 6 bases, with 15 bases left between them. CDR3 coding DNA: TGCAGCGTTGTTACGGCAGGGTCCCCCGGGGAGCTGTTTTTT. Its protein product is CSVVTAGSPGELFF.

The chain is built from TRBV7-9 and TRBJ2-1; possibly TRBD1 for D (5 bases). The germline gives CDR1 SEHNR, CDR2 FQNEAQ (reference sequence). The CDR3 is 14 amino acids. Trimming cost V 11 bases and J 0 bases, with 14 bases left between them. Here the CDR3 DNA reads TGTGCCGCGTTTGGGGCAGCCTCCTACAATGAGCAGTTCTTC. It codes for CAAFGAASYNEQFF.

The rearrangement uses TRBV7-2 and TRBJ2-1, with 7 bases lining up with TRBD2. CDR3 length: 16 amino acids. Germline values: CDR1 SGHTA, CDR2 FQGNSA. V was pared by 1 base and J by 5 bases, with 8 bases of the junction left unmatched. The CDR3 reads CASSLDRTRFHNEQFF. Written as DNA, the CDR3 is TGTGCCAGCAGCTTAGACAGGACTAGGTTCCACAATGAGCAGTTCTTC.

The chain couples TRBV2 to TRBJ2-3; D call uncertain. Germline V gives CDR1 SNHLY, CDR2 FYNNEI. The V end lost 10 bases, the J end lost 0 bases, and 14 bases lay between the germline ends. This CDR3 region has 14 residues. CDR3 in amino acids: CATRQVPSTDTQYF. The CDR3, as DNA: TGTGCCACCAGGCAGGTACCTAGCACAGATACGCAGTATTTT.

This clonotype was seen a handful of times. This chain connects TRBV7-6 to TRBJ2-1, with D hard to call. The CDR3 sequence is 12 residues long. Per the germline V gene, CDR1 is SGHVS and CDR2 is FNYEAQ. Trimming took off 5 bases at V and 6 bases at J, with 8 bases between the two ends. The CDR3 loop reads CASSPLFNEQFF. The CDR3 nucleotides read TGTGCCAGCAGCCCCTTATTCAATGAGCAGTTCTTC.